This T cell receptor beta chain was documented in a study of T cells in Graves' hyperthyroidism and ophthalmopathy. Template material for amplifying TCR beta CDR3 regions consisted of RNA transcripts. The HTBI primer set was used in a first-round RT-PCR of the TCR CDR3. TCRdb redid the calling of the multiplex PCR reads with MiXCR, one entry per CDR3 protein. The sample records 270,000 or so distinct CDR3 sequences, less than 30% being singletons. This clonotype was found many times. This CDR3 has 15 amino acids. The V gene end was trimmed by 2 bases and the J gene end by 8 bases; junction bases not matched to a gene: 7.

Sequenced sample: blood. The TCR sequence derives from a man aged 40-49 years with Graves' hyperthyroidism that later progressed to Graves' ophthalmopathy. The gene calls are TRBV12-3 or TRBV12-4 and TRBJ1-2, with TRBD1 matching over 11 bases. This chain's CDR3 is CASSLTGQGAGGYTF. The DNA for the CDR3 is TGTGCCAGCAGTTTAACAGGACAGGGGGCTGGCGGCTACACCTTC.